Shown below are 32 T cell receptor beta chains from a single sample sequenced in a study of T-cell memory formation after mild COVID-19. From the 5' RACE reads, TCRdb called clonotypes with MiXCR, one entry per CDR3 protein. Of just under 550,000 distinct CDR3 sequences in the sample, approximately 20% were seen once. What was sequenced was PBMCs or a T cell subset sorted from them (not recorded which). Receptors originate from an adult woman who had mild COVID-19 (a few samples of this study predate the infection). Cell type and time point are not known.

This clonotype was seen at least ten times. J is TRBJ1-2 and V is TRBV12-3 or TRBV12-4; possibly TRBD1 for D (5 bases). This CDR3 is 13 amino acids long. V dropped 3 bases and J dropped 4 bases, with 9 bases sitting between them. The CDR3 coding sequence is TGTGCCAGCAGTTTGTCCGGGGGCTATGGCTACACCTTC. This encodes CASSLSGGYGYTF.

This chain uses TRBV30 with TRBJ2-3, with 9 bases identical to TRBD2. Germline values: CDR1 GTSNPN, CDR2 SVGIG (reference sequence). V dropped 0 bases and J dropped 5; count of bases not matched to a gene: 6. The CDR3 is made up of 15 amino acids. CDR3 amino acids: CAWSVGLAGIDTQYF. The CDR3 bases are TGTGCCTGGAGTGTAGGGCTAGCGGGGATAGATACGCAGTATTTT.

In this sample, this clonotype turned up a few times. V and J are TRBV7-2 and TRBJ2-1; the D gene is possibly TRBD1 (5 bases). This CDR3 is 13 amino acids long. CDR1 SGHTA and CDR2 FQGNSA come from the germline V gene. Trimming shortened V by 7 bases and J by 8 bases, and 15 bases separated the two germline ends. CDR3 amino acids: CASNKGVADEQFF. In DNA form, the CDR3 reads TGTGCCAGCAATAAAGGGGTTGCGGATGAGCAGTTCTTC.

This sequence joins TRBV7-9 and TRBJ2-7, with TRBD1 matching 9 bases. The trim removed 6 bases at V and 1 base at J, leaving 7 bases unmatched. The germline V gene encodes CDR1 SEHNR and CDR2 FQNEAQ (reference sequence). CDR3 length: 15 residues. The chain's CDR3 is CASSYRQGDSYEQYF. The CDR3 DNA sequence: TGTGCCAGCAGTTACCGACAGGGGGATTCCTACGAGCAGTACTTC.

This clonotype was detected only a few times. V usage is TRBV20-1 and J usage is TRBJ2-1; 12 nucleotides match TRBD2. The germline CDR1 and CDR2 sequences are DFQATT and SNEGSKA (reference sequence). V was clipped by 6 bases and J by 4 bases; unmatched bases: 13. The CDR3 is made up of 17 amino acids. DNA of the CDR3: TGCAGTGCCGTGAGACTAGCGGGAGAAGGGGCTTACAATGAGCAGTTCTTC. It yields the protein CSAVRLAGEGAYNEQFF.

The rearrangement links TRBV4-1 to TRBJ2-7; maybe TRBD2 (6 bases). This CDR3 contains 13 residues. In germline, CDR1 is MGHRA, CDR2 YSYEKL. V lost 2 bases to trimming and J lost 4 bases, with 9 bases between them. The CDR3 coding sequence is TGCGCCAGCAGCCAAAAGGAGGGGTACGAGCAGTACTTC. It is translated as CASSQKEGYEQYF.

The chain joins TRBV30 to TRBJ1-5; D gene unclear. The CDR3 is 15 residues long. Trimming removed 0 bases at V and 4 bases at J, with 13 bases between. Germline V gene sequence: CDR1 GTSNPN, CDR2 SVGIG (reference sequence). CDR3 protein: CAWSVLGLGNQPQHF. The CDR3 DNA reads as TGTGCCTGGAGTGTACTCGGACTTGGGAATCAGCCCCAGCATTTT.

J is TRBJ2-1 and V is TRBV18, with TRBD2 identical over 8 bases. The CDR3 is 16 amino acids. With V trimmed by 3 bases and J by 8 bases, 12 bases remained unmatched. Per the germline V gene, CDR1 is KGHSH and CDR2 is LQKENI. CDR3 region: CASSPATSVSGYEQFF. CDR3 bases: TGTGCCAGCTCACCGGCGACTAGCGTGTCAGGCTATGAGCAGTTCTTC.

This clonotype was counted only a few times. This chain's CDR3 is CASSPRQLITGNTEAFF. The CDR3, as DNA: TGTGCCAGCAGCCCGCGACAGCTTATTACTGGGAACACTGAAGCTTTCTTT. The chain carries TRBV14 and TRBJ1-1, with D maybe TRBD1 (5 bases). V was cut by 4 bases and J by 1 base, with 19 bases left in between. Germline V gene sequence: CDR1 SGHDN, CDR2 FVKESK. The CDR3 length is 17 residues.

The rearrangement links TRBV13 to TRBJ2-7; D may be TRBD1 (6 bases). The V gene's germline CDR1 is PRHDT and CDR2 FYEKMQ (reference sequence). V was shortened by 3 bases and J by 4 bases, with 16 bases between the two germline ends. The CDR3 contains 15 residues. CDR3 nucleotides: TGTGCCAGCAGCTTGGGGGCAAGGGTGTGGTACGAGCAGTACTTC. Protein sequence: CASSLGARVWYEQYF.

The rearrangement uses TRBV12-3 or TRBV12-4 and TRBJ2-3, with 9 bases that match TRBD1. Germline trimming cut 3 bases from V and 4 bases from J; bases unmatched to any gene: 5. This CDR3 spans 15 amino acids. This chain's CDR3 is CASSLNRGHSDTQYF. The CDR3 nucleotides are TGTGCCAGCAGTTTGAACAGGGGGCACTCAGATACGCAGTATTTT.

V gene TRBV9 combines with J gene TRBJ1-4, with D perhaps TRBD1 (6 bases). This CDR3 is 15 amino acids long. Germline V gene sequence: CDR1 SGDLS, CDR2 YYNGEE. The germline V and J ends were trimmed by 0 bases and 7 bases, with 13 bases remaining between them. The CDR3 DNA sequence: TGTGCCAGCAGCGTAGGAGGGGGGCAAGGTGAAAAACTGTTTTTT. As protein: CASSVGGGQGEKLFF.

This rearrangement joins TRBV6-5 to TRBJ2-4; unclear D gene. The CDR3 is 12 residues long. V dropped 5 bases and J dropped 8 bases, with 10 bases sitting between them. Germline CDR1 MNHEY, CDR2 SVGAGI. The CDR3 DNA is TGTGCCAGCAGTAATTCTCCGGACATTCAGTACTTC. Residues: CASSNSPDIQYF.

V and J are TRBV5-1 and TRBJ1-2; the match to TRBD1 covers 8 bases. V lost 1 base, J lost 2 bases, and 4 bases stayed unmatched. The V gene's germline CDR1 is SGHRS and CDR2 YFSETQ. The CDR3 contains 15 residues. The CDR3 DNA reads as TGCGCCAGCAGCTTGACAGGGGGAGGAAACTATGGCTACACCTTC. It is translated as CASSLTGGGNYGYTF.

The chain carries TRBV24-1 and TRBJ2-2, with D uncertain. V was pared by 1 base and J by 4 bases, with 6 bases between. Germline V gives CDR1 KGHDR, CDR2 SFDVKD. The CDR3 is 14 amino acids. The CDR3 here is CATSDFSGTGELFF. CDR3 DNA sequence: TGTGCCACCAGTGATTTCAGTGGCACCGGGGAGCTGTTTTTT.

This clonotype was recorded at least ten times. The chain recombines TRBV20-1 with TRBJ2-5, with D hard to call. This CDR3 spans 10 amino acids. Germline CDR1 reads DFQATT; CDR2 reads SNEGSKA (reference sequence). V gave up 2 bases and J gave up 5 bases, with 3 bases separating them. The CDR3 here is CSARRETQYF. The CDR3 DNA reads TGCAGTGCTAGAAGGGAGACCCAGTACTTC.

This chain joins TRBV15 and TRBJ1-1; D may be TRBD1 (5 bases). Looked up from germline, CDR1 is LNHNV and CDR2 is YYDKDF (reference sequence). Trimming stripped 3 bases from V and 4 bases from J, with 12 bases between. This CDR3 has 14 amino acids. The CDR3 coding sequence is TGTGCCACCAGCAGGGGGGGGGAGGCCACTGAAGCTTTCTTT. The encoded protein is CATSRGGEATEAFF.

The table lists this clonotype with many counts. The CDR3 DNA sequence: TGTGCCAGCAGCTTAGGGTCTAGCGGGAGGGCGTACCAAGAGACCCAGTACTTC. This translates into CASSLGSSGRAYQETQYF. This chain uses TRBV7-8 with TRBJ2-5; 12 nucleotides agree with TRBD2. The CDR3 spans 18 residues. The junction had 6 bases not matched to a gene; V was cut back by 1 base and J by 0 bases. In germline, CDR1 is SGHVS, CDR2 FQNEAQ.

This sequence joins TRBV14 and TRBJ1-1; no reliable D call. This CDR3 is built from 18 residues. V dropped 5 bases and J dropped 5 bases, with 27 bases sitting between them. The germline V gene encodes CDR1 SGHDN and CDR2 FVKESK. CDR3 loop: CASSNYRGRLRTLTEAFF. Here the CDR3 DNA reads TGTGCCAGCAGCAACTACCGAGGGAGACTACGAACACTGACTGAAGCTTTCTTT.

This clonotype turned up a few times. CDR3 in DNA: TGCGCCAGCAGCTTGTCGGCGGGGGCTTATACGCAGTATTTT. Amino acids: CASSLSAGAYTQYF. The chain employs TRBV5-1 and TRBJ2-3, with a possible D match to TRBD2 (7 bases). This CDR3 has 14 amino acids. CDR1 SGHRS and CDR2 YFSETQ come from the germline V gene. V shed 1 base and J shed 7 bases, with 13 bases lying between them.

A few counts support this clonotype. V gene TRBV12-3 or TRBV12-4 combines with J gene TRBJ1-2; a possible D gene is TRBD1 (5 bases). This CDR3 comprises 14 residues. With 2 bases removed from V and 5 bases from J, the gap between germline ends came to 12 bases. The CDR3 is CASSLRGTLYGYTF. Here the CDR3 DNA reads TGTGCCAGCAGTTTAAGAGGGACCCTGTATGGCTACACCTTC.

The CDR3 DNA sequence: TGCAGTGCTAGAGGCACAGGGCAGTACACTGAAGCTTTCTTT. Translated, it gives CSARGTGQYTEAFF. The chain joins TRBV20-1 to TRBJ1-1; maybe TRBD1 (6 bases). V dropped 1 base and J dropped 3 bases, with 12 bases sitting between them. Germline V gene sequence: CDR1 DFQATT, CDR2 SNEGSKA (reference sequence). The CDR3 consists of 14 residues.

In its sample, this clonotype was seen a few times. This chain joins TRBV18 and TRBJ2-7; unclear D gene. This CDR3 comprises 14 residues. Germline CDR1 and CDR2: KGHSH and LQKENI. Trimming left V 2 bases short and J 1 base short, with 9 bases between. The CDR3, as DNA: TGTGCCAGCTCACCAGAAGTCCTTTCCTACGAGCAGTACTTC. This sequence encodes CASSPEVLSYEQYF.

This clonotype was recorded a few times. This CDR3 is CASSQDGKGPELFF. The CDR3, as DNA: TGTGCCAGCAGCCAAGATGGGAAGGGGCCCGAGCTGTTTTTT. The V gene is TRBV4-2, the J gene TRBJ2-2; maybe TRBD1 (5 bases). Per the germline V gene, CDR1 is LGHNA and CDR2 is YNFKEQ. V was clipped by 0 bases and J by 11 bases, with 13 bases between them. This CDR3 spans 14 amino acids.

This clonotype was found a few times. The chain recombines TRBV11-2 with TRBJ2-3; the D gene is possibly TRBD2 (7 bases). V lost 6 bases to trimming and J lost 0 bases, with 16 bases between them. Germline CDR1 reads SGHAT; CDR2 reads FQNNGV. The CDR3 totals 16 residues. The CDR3 sequence: CASRNRGGPSTDTQYF. The CDR3, as DNA: TGTGCCAGCAGGAATAGGGGGGGTCCCAGCACAGATACGCAGTATTTT.

V gene TRBV29-1 combines with J gene TRBJ2-3; D possibly corresponds to TRBD2 (5 bases). The CDR3 spans 15 residues. Per germline, CDR1 SQVTM and CDR2 ANQGSEA. V gave up 4 bases and J gave up 4 bases, with 18 bases separating them. Here the CDR3 DNA reads TGCAGCGTTGTTTTAGCGCCGGCCTCCGCAGATACGCAGTATTTT. This codes for CSVVLAPASADTQYF.

J is TRBJ2-7 and V is TRBV5-5; TRBD2 aligns across 11 bases. The CDR3 contains 15 residues. The junction had 7 bases not matched to a gene; V was cut back by 3 bases and J by 5 bases. Germline values: CDR1 SGHKS, CDR2 YYEKEE (reference sequence). CDR3 amino acids: CASSSPTSGDNEQYF. The DNA of the CDR3 is TGTGCCAGCAGCTCTCCGACTAGCGGGGATAACGAGCAGTACTTC.

Concerning this clonotype itself: One junction end does not reproduce the germline sequence, and a read error may be involved. The V gene is TRBV4-1, the J gene TRBJ2-7; 8 nucleotides agree with TRBD2. Germline loops: CDR1 MGHRA, CDR2 YSYEKL. The CDR3 is made up of 16 amino acids. CDR3 loop: CDSSQDDSGAPWEQYF. The CDR3 DNA follows: TGCGACAGCAGCCAAGATGATAGCGGGGCGCCCTGGGAGCAGTACTTC.

The CDR3: CASSAIQGGYGYTF. For the CDR3, the DNA is TGTGCCAGCAGCGCAATCCAGGGAGGCTATGGCTACACCTTC. The chain is built from TRBV7-8 and TRBJ1-2; tentative D call: TRBD1 (5 bases). The V end lost 5 bases, the J end lost 4 bases, and 14 bases lay between the germline ends. The CDR3 has 14 amino acids. Germline lookup yields CDR1 SGHVS and CDR2 FQNEAQ. Looking up the rest from reference TRBV7-8 and TRBJ1-2 gives the full variable domain: GAGVSQSPRYKVAKRGQDVALRCDPISGHVSLFWYQQALGQGPEFLTYFQNEAQLDKSGLPSDRFFAERPEGSVSTLKIQRTQQEDSAVYLCASSAIQGGYGYTFGSGTRLTVV.

Details on this clonotype: The junction departs from germline at one end; a sequencing error may be responsible. The V gene is TRBV7-7, the J gene TRBJ2-2; 14 bases map to TRBD2. Germline assignment: CDR1 SSHAT and CDR2 FNYEAQ (reference sequence). The CDR3 length is 18 residues. The DNA of the CDR3 is TGTGCTAGCAGCTCAGGGACTAGCGGGAGCCGGGGCACCGGGGAGCTGTTTTTT. Amino acid sequence: CASSSGTSGSRGTGELFF.

This chain links TRBV12-3 or TRBV12-4 with TRBJ1-5, with TRBD1 as a possible D gene (5 bases). The CDR3 has 14 amino acids. Trimming cost V 3 bases and J 7 bases, with 13 bases left between them. The CDR3 nucleotides are TGTGCCAGCAGTTTCGGGCAGAACAGGCAGCCCCAGCATTTT. Translation gives CASSFGQNRQPQHF.

This rearrangement joins TRBV5-1 to TRBJ2-2; the D is unclear. Per the germline V gene, CDR1 is SGHRS and CDR2 is YFSETQ. CDR3 length: 13 amino acids. Deletions cut 5 bases from V and 3 bases from J, with 8 bases between. CDR3 bases: TGCGCCAGCAGTGCCGGGTACACCGGGGAGCTGTTTTTT. Translating gives CASSAGYTGELFF.